This record covers a single T cell receptor (beta chain). Trimming removed 1 base from V and 3 bases from J, with 12 bases in between. CDR1 KGHSH and CDR2 LQKENI come from the germline V gene. CDR3 length equals 15 residues. This sample was taken from a study of cytomegalovirus exposure and HLA in healthy donors. The PCR ran on 60 Vbeta and 13 Jbeta primers. The data were produced by immunoSEQ multiplex PCR, yet TCRdb's version contains in-frame clones alone and is incomplete. Altogether 63,000 or so clones are present, roughly 75% being singletons, with the ten largest covering about 4.1%. The chain is built from TRBV18 and TRBJ1-1, with D maybe TRBD1 (5 bases). Specimen: PBMCs. The source is a young woman in good health and CMV-seronegative. Here the CDR3 reads CASSPLDRGDTEAFF. The CDR3 DNA reads TGTGCCAGCTCACCACTAGATCGGGGGGACACTGAAGCTTTCTTT.